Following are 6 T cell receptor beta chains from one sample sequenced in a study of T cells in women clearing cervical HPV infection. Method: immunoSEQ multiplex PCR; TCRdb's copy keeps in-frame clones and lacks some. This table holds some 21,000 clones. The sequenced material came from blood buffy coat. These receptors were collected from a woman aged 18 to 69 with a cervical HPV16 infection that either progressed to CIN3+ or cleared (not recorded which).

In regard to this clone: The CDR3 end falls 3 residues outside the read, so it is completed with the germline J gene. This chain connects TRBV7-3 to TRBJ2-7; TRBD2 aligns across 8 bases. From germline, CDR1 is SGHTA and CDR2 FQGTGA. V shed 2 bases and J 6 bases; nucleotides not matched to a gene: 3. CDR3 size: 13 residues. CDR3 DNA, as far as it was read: TGTGCCAGCAGCTTAGGACTAGCTGGCGAG. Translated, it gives CASSLGLAGE. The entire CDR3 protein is CASSLGLAGEQYF. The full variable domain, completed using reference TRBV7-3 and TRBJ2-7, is GAGVSQTPSNKVTEKGKYVELRCDPISGHTALYWYRQSLGQGPEFLIYFQGTGAADDSGLPNDRFFAVRPEGSVSTLKIQRTERGDSAVYLCASSLGLAGEQYFGPGTRLTVT.

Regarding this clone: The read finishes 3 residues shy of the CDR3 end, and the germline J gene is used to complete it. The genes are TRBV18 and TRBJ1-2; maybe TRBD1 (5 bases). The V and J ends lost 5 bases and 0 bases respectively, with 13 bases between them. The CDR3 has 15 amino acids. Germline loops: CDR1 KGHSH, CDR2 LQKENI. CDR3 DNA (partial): TGTGCCAGCTCAGAGGGGAGGGATCCTAACTATGGC. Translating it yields CASSEGRDPNYG. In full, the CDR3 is CASSEGRDPNYGYTF.

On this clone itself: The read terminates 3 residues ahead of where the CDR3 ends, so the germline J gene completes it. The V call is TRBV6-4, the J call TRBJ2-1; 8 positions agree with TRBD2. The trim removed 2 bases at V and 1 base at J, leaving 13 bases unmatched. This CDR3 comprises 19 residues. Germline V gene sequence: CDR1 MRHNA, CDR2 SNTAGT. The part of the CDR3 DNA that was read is TGTGCCAGCAGTGACACTTCCCCTCAGCGGGGGTGGTCCTACAATGAG. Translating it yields CASSDTSPQRGWSYNE. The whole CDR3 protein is CASSDTSPQRGWSYNEQFF.

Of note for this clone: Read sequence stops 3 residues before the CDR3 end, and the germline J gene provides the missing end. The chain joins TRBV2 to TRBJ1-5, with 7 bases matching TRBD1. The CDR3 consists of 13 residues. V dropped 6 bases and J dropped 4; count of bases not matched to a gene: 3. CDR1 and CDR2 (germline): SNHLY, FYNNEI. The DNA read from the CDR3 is TGTGCCAGCAGCGGGACAGAGAATCAGCCC. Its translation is CASSGTENQP. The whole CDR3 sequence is CASSGTENQPQHF.

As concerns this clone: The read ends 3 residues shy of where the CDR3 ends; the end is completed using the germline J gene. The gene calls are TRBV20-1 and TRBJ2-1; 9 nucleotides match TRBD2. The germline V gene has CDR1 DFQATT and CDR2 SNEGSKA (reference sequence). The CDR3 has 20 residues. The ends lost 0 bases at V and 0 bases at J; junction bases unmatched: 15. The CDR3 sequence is CSARELAGAQTRTSYNEQFF. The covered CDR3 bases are TGCAGTGCTAGAGAACTAGCGGGCGCCCAAACACGCACCTCCTACAATGAG.

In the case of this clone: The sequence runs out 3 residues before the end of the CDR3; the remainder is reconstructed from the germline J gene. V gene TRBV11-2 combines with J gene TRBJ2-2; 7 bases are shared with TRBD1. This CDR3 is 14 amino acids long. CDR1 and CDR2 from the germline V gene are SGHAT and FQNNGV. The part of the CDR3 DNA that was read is TGTGCCAGCAGCTTCAGGGGGTTAGGTGAAAAG. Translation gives CASSFRGLGEK. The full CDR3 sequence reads CASSFRGLGEKLFF.